This T cell receptor beta chain was recorded in a study of blood T cell repertoires in COVID-19. About the research overall: Collection of acute and convalescent COVID-19 samples took place in the United States, Italy and Spain. PBMCs, B-cell-depleted T cells, or T cells were the source of the cDNA or gDNA that made up the material.

Authors' data handling: By means of reference gene primer amplification, nucleated cell counts were estimated. Repertoires were generated with immunoSEQ multiplex PCR, while TCRdb's copy carries only in-frame clones and drops some. The DNA was the basis for D and trimming; V, J and clone size are from that table. This table holds a few hundred thousand clones, roughly 80% found once. The clonotype originates from a woman younger than 30 with acute or convalescent COVID-19. The sample comprised peripheral blood.

CDR3 coding DNA: TGTGCCACCAGCAGAGATTGGTACACTGGAAACACCATATATTTT. It yields the protein CATSRDWYTGNTIYF. This chain joins TRBV15 and TRBJ1-3; no definite D call. The V end lost 0 bases, the J end lost 2 bases, and 8 bases lay between the germline ends. The CDR3 sequence is 15 residues long. Germline lookup yields CDR1 LNHNV and CDR2 YYDKDF (reference sequence). Supplemented by reference TRBV15 and TRBJ1-3, the full variable domain reads DAMVIQNPRYQVTQFGKPVTLSCSQTLNHNVMYWYQQKSSQAPKLLFHYYDKDFNNEADTPDNFQSRRPNTSFCFLDIRSPGLGDTAMYLCATSRDWYTGNTIYFGEGSWLTVV.